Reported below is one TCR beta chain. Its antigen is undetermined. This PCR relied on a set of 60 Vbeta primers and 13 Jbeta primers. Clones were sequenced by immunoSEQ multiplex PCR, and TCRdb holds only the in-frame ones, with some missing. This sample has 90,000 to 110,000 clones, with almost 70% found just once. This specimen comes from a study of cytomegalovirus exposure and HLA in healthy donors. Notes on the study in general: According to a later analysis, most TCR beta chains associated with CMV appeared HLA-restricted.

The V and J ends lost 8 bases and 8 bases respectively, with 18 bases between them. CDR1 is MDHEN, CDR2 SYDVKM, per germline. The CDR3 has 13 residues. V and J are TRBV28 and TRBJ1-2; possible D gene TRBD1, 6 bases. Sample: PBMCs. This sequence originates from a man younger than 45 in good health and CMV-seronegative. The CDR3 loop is CASGLQGRRGYTF. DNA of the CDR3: TGTGCCAGCGGTCTACAGGGTCGGCGAGGCTACACCTTC.